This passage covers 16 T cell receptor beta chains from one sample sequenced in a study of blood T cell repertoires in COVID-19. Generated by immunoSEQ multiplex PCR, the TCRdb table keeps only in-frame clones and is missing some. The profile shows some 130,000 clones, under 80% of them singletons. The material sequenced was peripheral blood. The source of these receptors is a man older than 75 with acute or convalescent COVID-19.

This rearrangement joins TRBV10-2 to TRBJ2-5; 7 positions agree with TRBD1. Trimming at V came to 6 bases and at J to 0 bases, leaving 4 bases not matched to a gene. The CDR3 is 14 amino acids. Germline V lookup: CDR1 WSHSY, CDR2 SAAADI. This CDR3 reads CASSEQGNQETQYF. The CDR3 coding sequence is TGCGCCAGCAGCGAACAGGGGAACCAAGAGACCCAGTACTTC.

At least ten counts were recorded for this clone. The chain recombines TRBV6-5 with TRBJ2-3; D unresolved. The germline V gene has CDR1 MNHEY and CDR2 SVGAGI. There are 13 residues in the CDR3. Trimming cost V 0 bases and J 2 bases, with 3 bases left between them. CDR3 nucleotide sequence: TGTGCCAGCAGTTACTCGGCCACAGATACGCAGTATTTT. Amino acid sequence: CASSYSATDTQYF.

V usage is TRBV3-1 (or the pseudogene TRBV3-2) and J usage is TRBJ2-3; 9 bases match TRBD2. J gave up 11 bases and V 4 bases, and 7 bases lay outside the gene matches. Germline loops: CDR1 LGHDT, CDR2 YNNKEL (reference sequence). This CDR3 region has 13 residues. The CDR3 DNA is TGTGCCAGCAGCCGGCTAGCGGGGTGGGTGCAGTATTTT. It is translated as CASSRLAGWVQYF.

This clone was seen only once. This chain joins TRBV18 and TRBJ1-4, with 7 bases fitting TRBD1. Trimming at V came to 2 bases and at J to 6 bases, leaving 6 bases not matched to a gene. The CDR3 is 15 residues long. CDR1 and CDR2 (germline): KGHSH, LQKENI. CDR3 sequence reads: CASSPSEGAYEKLFF. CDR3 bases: TGTGCCAGCTCACCATCTGAGGGGGCGTATGAAAAACTGTTTTTT.

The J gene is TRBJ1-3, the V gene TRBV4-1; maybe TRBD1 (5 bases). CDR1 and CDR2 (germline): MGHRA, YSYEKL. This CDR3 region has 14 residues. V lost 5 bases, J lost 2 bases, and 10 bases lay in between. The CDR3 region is CASSSTAPGNTIYF. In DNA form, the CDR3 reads TGCGCCAGCAGCTCGACAGCTCCTGGAAACACCATATATTTT.

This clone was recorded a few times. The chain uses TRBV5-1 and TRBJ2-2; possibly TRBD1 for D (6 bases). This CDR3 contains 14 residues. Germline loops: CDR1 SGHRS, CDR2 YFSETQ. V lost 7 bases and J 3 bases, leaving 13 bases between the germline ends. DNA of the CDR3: TGCGCCAGCCTCGACAGGTCGGACACCGGGGAGCTGTTTTTT. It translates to CASLDRSDTGELFF. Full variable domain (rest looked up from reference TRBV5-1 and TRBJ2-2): KAGVTQTPRYLIKTRGQQVTLSCSPISGHRSVSWYQQTPGQGLQFLFEYFSETQRNKGNFPGRFSGRQFSNSRSEMNVSTLELGDSALYLCASLDRSDTGELFFGEGSRLTVL.

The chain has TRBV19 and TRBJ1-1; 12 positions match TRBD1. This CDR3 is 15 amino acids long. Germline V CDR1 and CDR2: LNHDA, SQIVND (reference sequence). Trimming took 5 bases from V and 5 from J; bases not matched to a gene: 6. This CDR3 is CASSWPGQGATEAFF. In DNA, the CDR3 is TGTGCCAGTAGTTGGCCGGGACAGGGGGCGACTGAAGCTTTCTTT.

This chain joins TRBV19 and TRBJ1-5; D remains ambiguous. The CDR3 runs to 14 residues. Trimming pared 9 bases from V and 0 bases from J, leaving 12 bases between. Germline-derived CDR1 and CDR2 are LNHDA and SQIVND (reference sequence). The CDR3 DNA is TGTGCCAGCGACATCCCCTATAGCAATCAGCCCCAGCATTTT. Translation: CASDIPYSNQPQHF.

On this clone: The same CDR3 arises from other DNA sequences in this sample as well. Written as DNA, the CDR3 is TGTGCCAGCTCGCCGGACAGGTCGGGCGAGCAGTACTTC. Encoded protein: CASSPDRSGEQYF. The J gene is TRBJ2-7, the V gene TRBV18; 7 bases match TRBD1. The germline V gene encodes CDR1 KGHSH and CDR2 LQKENI. The junction had 8 bases not matched to a gene; V was cut back by 6 bases and J by 6 bases. The CDR3 runs to 13 residues.

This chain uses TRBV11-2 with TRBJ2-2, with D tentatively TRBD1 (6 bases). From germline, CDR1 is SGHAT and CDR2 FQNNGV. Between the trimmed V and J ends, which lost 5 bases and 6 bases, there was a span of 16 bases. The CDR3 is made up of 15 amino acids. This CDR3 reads CASSPTANRAGELFF. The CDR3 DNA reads TGTGCCAGCAGCCCGACAGCCAACAGGGCCGGGGAGCTGTTTTTT.

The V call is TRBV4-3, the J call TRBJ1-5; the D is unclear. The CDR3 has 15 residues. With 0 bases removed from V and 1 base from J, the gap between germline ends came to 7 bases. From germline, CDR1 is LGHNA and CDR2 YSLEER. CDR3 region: CASSQEWASNQPQHF. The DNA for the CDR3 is TGCGCCAGCAGCCAAGAGTGGGCGAGCAATCAGCCCCAGCATTTT.

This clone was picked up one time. The CDR3, as DNA: TGTGCCAGCTCACCACCAGGGACAAGCAAAGAGACCCAGTACTTC. Protein: CASSPPGTSKETQYF. The chain has TRBV18 and TRBJ2-5; TRBD1 might be the D (6 bases). The CDR3 extends over 15 amino acids. V was cut by 0 bases and J by 3 bases, with 11 bases left in between. Germline V lookup: CDR1 KGHSH, CDR2 LQKENI.

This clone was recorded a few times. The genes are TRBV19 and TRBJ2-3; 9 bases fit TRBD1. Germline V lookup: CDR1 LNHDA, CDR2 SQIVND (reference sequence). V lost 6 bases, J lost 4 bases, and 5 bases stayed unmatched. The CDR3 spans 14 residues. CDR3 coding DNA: TGTGCCAGTAGACAGAGGACAGGGGCAGATACGCAGTATTTT. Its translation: CASRQRTGADTQYF. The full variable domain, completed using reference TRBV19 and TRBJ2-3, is DGGITQSPKYLFRKEGQNVTLSCEQNLNHDAMYWYRQDPGQGLRLIYYSQIVNDFQKGDIAEGYSVSREKKESFPLTVTSAQKNPTAFYLCASRQRTGADTQYFGPGTRLTVL.

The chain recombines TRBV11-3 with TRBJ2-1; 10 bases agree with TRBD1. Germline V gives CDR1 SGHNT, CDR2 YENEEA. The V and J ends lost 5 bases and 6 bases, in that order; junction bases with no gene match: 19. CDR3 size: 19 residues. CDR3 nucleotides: TGTGCCAGCAGCCCAGCGGACAGGGGGAGTTCCAGATCCCGCAATGAGCAGTTCTTC. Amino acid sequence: CASSPADRGSSRSRNEQFF.

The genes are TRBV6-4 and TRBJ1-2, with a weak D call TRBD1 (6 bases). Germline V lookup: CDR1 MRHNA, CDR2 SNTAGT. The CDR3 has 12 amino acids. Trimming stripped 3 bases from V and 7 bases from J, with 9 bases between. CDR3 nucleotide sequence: TGTGCCAGCAGTGAGCAGGGGTTTGGCTACACCTTC. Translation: CASSEQGFGYTF.

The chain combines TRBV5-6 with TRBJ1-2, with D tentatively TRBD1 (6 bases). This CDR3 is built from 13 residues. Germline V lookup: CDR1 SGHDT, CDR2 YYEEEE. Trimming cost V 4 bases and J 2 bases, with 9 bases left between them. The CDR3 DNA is TGTGCCAGCAGCCAGGGGAACAACTATGGCTACACCTTC. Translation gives CASSQGNNYGYTF. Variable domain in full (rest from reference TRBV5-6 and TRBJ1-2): DAGVTQSPTHLIKTRGQQVTLRCSPKSGHDTVSWYQQALGQGPQFIFQYYEEEERQRGNFPDRFSGHQFPNYSSELNVNALLLGDSALYLCASSQGNNYGYTFGSGTRLTVV.